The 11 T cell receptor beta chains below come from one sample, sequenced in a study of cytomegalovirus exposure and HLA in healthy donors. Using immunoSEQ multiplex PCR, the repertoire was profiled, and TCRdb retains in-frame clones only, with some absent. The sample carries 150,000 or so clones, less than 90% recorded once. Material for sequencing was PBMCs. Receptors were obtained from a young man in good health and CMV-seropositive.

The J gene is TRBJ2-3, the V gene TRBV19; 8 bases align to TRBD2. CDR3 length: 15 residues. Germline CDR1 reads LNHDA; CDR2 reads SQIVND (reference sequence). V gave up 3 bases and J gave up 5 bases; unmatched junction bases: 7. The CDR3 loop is CASSIQSSGLDTQYF. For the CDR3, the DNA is TGTGCCAGTAGTATTCAGTCTAGCGGGTTAGATACGCAGTATTTT. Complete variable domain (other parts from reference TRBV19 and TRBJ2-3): DGGITQSPKYLFRKEGQNVTLSCEQNLNHDAMYWYRQDPGQGLRLIYYSQIVNDFQKGDIAEGYSVSREKKESFPLTVTSAQKNPTAFYLCASSIQSSGLDTQYFGPGTRLTVL.

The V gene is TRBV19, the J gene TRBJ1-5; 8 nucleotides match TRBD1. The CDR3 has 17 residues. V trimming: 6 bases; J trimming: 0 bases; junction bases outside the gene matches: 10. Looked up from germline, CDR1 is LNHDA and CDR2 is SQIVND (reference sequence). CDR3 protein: CASSHGQGSYSNQPQHF. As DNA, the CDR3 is TGTGCCAGTAGCCATGGACAGGGCTCCTATAGCAATCAGCCCCAGCATTTT. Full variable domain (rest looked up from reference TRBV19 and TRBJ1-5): DGGITQSPKYLFRKEGQNVTLSCEQNLNHDAMYWYRQDPGQGLRLIYYSQIVNDFQKGDIAEGYSVSREKKESFPLTVTSAQKNPTAFYLCASSHGQGSYSNQPQHFGDGTRLSIL.

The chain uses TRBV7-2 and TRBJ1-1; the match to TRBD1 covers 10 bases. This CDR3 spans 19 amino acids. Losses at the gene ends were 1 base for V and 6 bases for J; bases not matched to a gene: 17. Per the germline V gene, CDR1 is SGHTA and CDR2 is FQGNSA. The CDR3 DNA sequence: TGTGCCAGCAGCTTAGGAAGGCCACTGGCCGGGGGACAGGGGCCTGAAGCTTTCTTT. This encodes CASSLGRPLAGGQGPEAFF.

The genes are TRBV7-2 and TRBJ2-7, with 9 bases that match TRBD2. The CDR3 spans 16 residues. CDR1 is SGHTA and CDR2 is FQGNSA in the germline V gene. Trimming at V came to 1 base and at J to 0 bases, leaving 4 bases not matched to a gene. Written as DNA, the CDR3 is TGTGCCAGCAGCTTAGGCGGCGGGGGGGTCTCCTACGAGCAGTACTTC. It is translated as CASSLGGGGVSYEQYF. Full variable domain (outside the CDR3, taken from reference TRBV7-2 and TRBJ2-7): GAGVSQSPSNKVTEKGKDVELRCDPISGHTALYWYRQSLGQGLEFLIYFQGNSAPDKSGLPSDRFSAERTGGSVSTLTIQRTQQEDSAVYLCASSLGGGGVSYEQYFGPGTRLTVT.

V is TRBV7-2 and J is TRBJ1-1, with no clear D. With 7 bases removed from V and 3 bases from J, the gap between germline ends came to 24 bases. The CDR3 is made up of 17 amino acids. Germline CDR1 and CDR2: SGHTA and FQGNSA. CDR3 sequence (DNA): TGTGCCAGCAACCATCCCTTCGACGCGGGAAGGGACACTGAAGCTTTCTTT. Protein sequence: CASNHPFDAGRDTEAFF.

The chain's CDR3 is CASSYSSGQGYEQYF. As DNA, the CDR3 is TGTGCCAGCAGTTACTCTTCGGGACAGGGATACGAGCAGTACTTC. The V gene is TRBV6-5, the J gene TRBJ2-7; TRBD1 agrees at 9 bases. The V segment lost 0 bases and the J segment 4 bases; nucleotides outside the gene matches: 4. The CDR3 is made up of 15 amino acids. Per germline, CDR1 MNHEY and CDR2 SVGAGI.

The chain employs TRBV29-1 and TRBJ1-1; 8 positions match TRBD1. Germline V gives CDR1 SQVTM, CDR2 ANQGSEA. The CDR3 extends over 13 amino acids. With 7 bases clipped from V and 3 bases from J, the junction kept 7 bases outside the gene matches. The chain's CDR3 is CSGSGGKDTEAFF. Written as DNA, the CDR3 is TGCAGCGGATCAGGGGGCAAGGACACTGAAGCTTTCTTT.

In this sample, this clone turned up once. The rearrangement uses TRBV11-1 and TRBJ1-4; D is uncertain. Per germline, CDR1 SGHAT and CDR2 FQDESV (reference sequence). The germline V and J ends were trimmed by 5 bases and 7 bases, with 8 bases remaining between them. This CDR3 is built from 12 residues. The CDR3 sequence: CASSRGGEKLFF. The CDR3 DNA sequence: TGTGCCAGCAGCCGGGGAGGTGAAAAACTGTTTTTT.

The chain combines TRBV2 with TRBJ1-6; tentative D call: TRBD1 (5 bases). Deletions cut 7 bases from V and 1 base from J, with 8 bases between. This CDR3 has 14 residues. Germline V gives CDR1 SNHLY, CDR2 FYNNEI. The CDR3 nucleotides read TGTGCCAGCAACCAGGGATCCTATAATTCACCCCTCCACTTT. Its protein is CASNQGSYNSPLHF.

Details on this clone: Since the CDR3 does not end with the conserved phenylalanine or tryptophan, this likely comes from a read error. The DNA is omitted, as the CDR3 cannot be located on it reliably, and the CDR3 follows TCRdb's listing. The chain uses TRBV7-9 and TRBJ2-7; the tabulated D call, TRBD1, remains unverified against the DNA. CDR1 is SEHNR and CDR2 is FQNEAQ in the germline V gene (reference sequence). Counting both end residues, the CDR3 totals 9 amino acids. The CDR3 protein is CASSQGTLL.

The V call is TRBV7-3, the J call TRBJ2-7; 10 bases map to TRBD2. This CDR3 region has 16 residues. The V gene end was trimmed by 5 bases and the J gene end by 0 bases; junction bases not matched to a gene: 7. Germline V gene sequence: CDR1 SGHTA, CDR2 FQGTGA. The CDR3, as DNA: TGTGCCAGCAGCCCGACTAGCGGGTTCAGCTCCTACGAGCAGTACTTC. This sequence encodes CASSPTSGFSSYEQYF.